A single T cell receptor (beta chain) is shown here with its context. This entry comes from a study of blood T cell repertoires in COVID-19. Deletions cut 1 base from V and 4 bases from J, with 10 bases between. The CDR3 spans 14 residues. Germline values: CDR1 SGHDN, CDR2 FVKESK. Profiling relied on immunoSEQ multiplex PCR, and the TCRdb table lists in-frame clones only, not all of them. The sample contains a few hundred thousand clones, around 87% of which appear only once. The clonotype was recovered from a woman aged 25 to 39 who had recovered from COVID-19. The rearrangement links TRBV14 to TRBJ1-2, with D hard to call. Source material: peripheral blood. The CDR3 spells CASSQVGGVYGYTF. The CDR3, as DNA: TGTGCCAGCAGCCAAGTGGGAGGCGTCTATGGCTACACCTTC.